The entry below describes one TCR beta chain. What it binds is not known. CDR3 length: 15 amino acids. Germline CDR1 WNHNN, CDR2 SYGVQD (reference sequence). The V segment lost 1 base and the J segment 6 bases; nucleotides outside the gene matches: 8. The sample comes from a study of T cell responses to AZD1222 COVID-19 vaccine. Measured with immunoSEQ multiplex PCR; TCRdb has only the in-frame clones, and not every one. This sample has 150,000 to 180,000 clones, with about 90% found just once. General study findings and limits: Across spike, vaccine-associated CD4 TCRs were found, dominant at 160-218 and 743-854. None of the repertoires were sampled until the peak T cell response had passed. White British donors predominated, females outnumbered males, and clonal diversity was possibly underestimated.

This receptor was obtained from an adult in good health. The V and J genes are TRBV10-1 and TRBJ1-2; 7 bases fit TRBD1. Sequencing used peripheral blood, obtained on day 0 of MenACWY control vaccination. The CDR3 loop reads CASSELGKGAHGYTF. CDR3 nucleotides: TGCGCCAGCAGTGAGTTAGGGAAGGGGGCTCATGGCTACACCTTC.